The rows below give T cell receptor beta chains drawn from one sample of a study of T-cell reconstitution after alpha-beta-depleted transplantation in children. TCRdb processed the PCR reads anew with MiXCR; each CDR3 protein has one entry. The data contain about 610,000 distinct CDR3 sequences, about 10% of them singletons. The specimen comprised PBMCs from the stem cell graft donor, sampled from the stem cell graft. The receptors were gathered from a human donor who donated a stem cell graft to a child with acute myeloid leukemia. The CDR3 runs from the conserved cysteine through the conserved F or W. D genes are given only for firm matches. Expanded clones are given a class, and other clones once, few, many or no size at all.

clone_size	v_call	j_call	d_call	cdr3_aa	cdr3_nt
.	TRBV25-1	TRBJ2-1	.	CATQGGSLGNEQFF	TGTGCCACCCAGGGAGGATCTCTTGGGAATGAGCAGTTCTTC
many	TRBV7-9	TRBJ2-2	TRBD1	CASSLLQGAMTGELFF	TGTGCCAGCAGCCTCTTACAGGGGGCGATGACCGGGGAGCTGTTTTTT
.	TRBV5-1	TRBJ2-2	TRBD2	CASSLDIPSGSVTGELFF	TGCGCCAGCAGCTTGGATATACCTAGCGGGAGCGTCACCGGGGAGCTGTTTTTT
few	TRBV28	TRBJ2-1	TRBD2	CASRTLAGGPYNEQFF	TGTGCCAGCCGAACTCTAGCGGGAGGACCCTACAATGAGCAGTTCTTC
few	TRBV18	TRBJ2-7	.	CASSPTSTPSYEQYF	TGTGCCAGCTCACCCACTTCCACACCATCCTACGAGCAGTACTTC
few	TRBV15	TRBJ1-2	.	CATGTPLDYGYTF	TGTGCCACCGGGACCCCCCTAGACTATGGCTACACCTTC
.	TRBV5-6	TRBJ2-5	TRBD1	CASSQLQGLYQETQYF	TGTGCCAGCAGCCAGTTACAGGGGTTATACCAAGAGACCCAGTACTTC
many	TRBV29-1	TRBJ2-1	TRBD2	CSVEAGGFYNEQFF	TGCAGCGTTGAAGCGGGAGGGTTCTACAATGAGCAGTTCTTC
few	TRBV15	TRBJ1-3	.	CATSRDTASGNTIYF	TGTGCCACCAGCAGAGATACCGCCTCTGGAAACACCATATATTTT
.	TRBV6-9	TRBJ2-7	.	CASSPNRRLQRVSEEQYF	TGTGCCAGCAGTCCAAATCGAAGACTCCAGCGGGTATCGGAAGAGCAGTACTTC
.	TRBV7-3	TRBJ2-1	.	CASSLMTGNEQFF	TGTGCCAGCAGCTTAATGACGGGAAATGAGCAGTTCTTC
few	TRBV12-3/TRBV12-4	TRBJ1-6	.	CASRNSPYGSPLHF	TGTGCCAGCAGGAACAGCCCCTACGGATCACCCCTCCACTTT
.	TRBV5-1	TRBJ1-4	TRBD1	CASRPGQGGNYTTNEKLFF	TGCGCCAGCAGACCCGGACAGGGCGGGAACTATACAACTAATGAAAAACTGTTTTTT
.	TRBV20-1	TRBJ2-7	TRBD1	CSARGDRGPPYEQYF	TGCAGTGCTAGAGGGGACAGGGGGCCACCCTACGAGCAGTACTTC
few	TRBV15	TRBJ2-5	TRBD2	CATSRQLASGPKGETQYF	TGTGCCACCAGCAGACAGCTAGCTAGCGGGCCCAAGGGGGAGACCCAGTACTTC
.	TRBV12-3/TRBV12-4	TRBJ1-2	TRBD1	CAGRGSDRGYTF	TGTGCCGGCAGGGGGTCGGACCGGGGCTACACCTTC
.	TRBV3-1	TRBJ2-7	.	CASSLKTTGQYF	TGTGCCAGCAGCCTGAAGACTACGGGGCAGTACTTC
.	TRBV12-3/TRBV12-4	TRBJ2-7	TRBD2	CASSFSGTSEQYF	TGTGCCAGCAGTTTCTCCGGGACTAGCGAGCAGTACTTC
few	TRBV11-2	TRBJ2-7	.	CASSRLVLAYEQYF	TGTGCCAGCAGTAGACTAGTACTGGCCTACGAGCAGTACTTC
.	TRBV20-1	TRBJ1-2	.	CSARRSDQGIGYTF	TGCAGTGCTAGACGGTCCGATCAGGGGATTGGCTACACCTTC
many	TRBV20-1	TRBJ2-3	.	CSSAGDTDTQYF	TGCAGCTCAGCCGGGGATACAGATACGCAGTATTTT
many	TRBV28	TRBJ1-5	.	CASSSSGDYLEPQHF	TGTGCCAGCAGTTCCTCAGGGGATTATTTGGAGCCCCAGCATTTT
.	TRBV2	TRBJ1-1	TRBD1	CASSESPGGYRAFF	TGTGCCAGCAGTGAATCACCAGGGGGATATAGGGCTTTCTTT
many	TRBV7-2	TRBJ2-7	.	CASSPAEAQYF	TGTGCCAGCAGTCCCGCAGAAGCGCAGTACTTC
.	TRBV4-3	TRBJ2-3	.	CASRVTEGTDTQYF	TGCGCCAGCAGAGTGACTGAAGGCACAGATACGCAGTATTTT
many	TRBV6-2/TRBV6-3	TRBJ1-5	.	CASSRGGSNQPQHF	TGTGCCAGCAGCCGTGGAGGGAGCAATCAGCCCCAGCATTTT
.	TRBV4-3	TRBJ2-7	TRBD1	CASSQTRQGPYEQYF	TGCGCCAGCAGCCAAACCAGACAGGGCCCCTACGAGCAGTACTTC
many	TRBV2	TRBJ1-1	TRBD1	CASRTGGSEAFF	TGTGCCAGTAGGACAGGGGGCTCTGAAGCTTTCTTT
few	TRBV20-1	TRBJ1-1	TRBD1	CSIARDRVNTEAFF	TGCAGTATTGCCCGGGACAGGGTGAACACTGAAGCTTTCTTT
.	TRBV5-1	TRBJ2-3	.	CASSLVVDTDTQYF	TGCGCCAGCAGCTTGGTCGTCGACACAGATACGCAGTATTTT
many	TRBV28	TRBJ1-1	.	CASSSAGLNTEAFF	TGTGCCAGCAGTTCAGCAGGCCTGAACACTGAAGCTTTCTTT
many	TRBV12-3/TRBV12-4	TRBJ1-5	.	CASRIVGNQPQHF	TGTGCCAGCAGGATAGTCGGCAATCAGCCCCAGCATTTT
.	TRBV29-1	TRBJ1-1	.	CSVESGRNTEAFF	TGCAGCGTTGAATCGGGACGGAACACTGAAGCTTTCTTT
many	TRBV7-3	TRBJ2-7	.	CASSTHLTHYEQYF	TGTGCCAGCAGCACACACCTTACGCACTACGAGCAGTACTTC
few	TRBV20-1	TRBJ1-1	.	CSARGGRLNLEAFF	TGCAGTGCACGCGGTGGAAGACTCAACTTAGAAGCTTTCTTT
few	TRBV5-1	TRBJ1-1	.	CASSLQQGNTEAFF	TGCGCCAGCAGCTTACAACAGGGGAACACTGAAGCTTTCTTT
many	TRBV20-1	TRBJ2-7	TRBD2	CSAITSLAGDEQYF	TGCAGTGCTATAACCTCACTAGCGGGAGACGAGCAGTACTTC
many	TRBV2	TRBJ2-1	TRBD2	CASSIGTSGKYEQFF	TGTGCCAGCAGCATCGGGACTAGCGGGAAATATGAGCAGTTCTTC
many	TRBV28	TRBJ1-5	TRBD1	CANSPGGVQPQHF	TGTGCCAATTCCCCAGGGGGCGTTCAGCCCCAGCATTTT
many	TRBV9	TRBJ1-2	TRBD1	CASSARTGQENYGYTF	TGTGCCAGCAGCGCTAGAACGGGACAGGAGAACTATGGCTACACCTTC
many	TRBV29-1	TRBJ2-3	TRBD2	CSVEGGRVPDTQYF	TGCAGCGTTGAAGGCGGGAGGGTCCCAGATACGCAGTATTTT
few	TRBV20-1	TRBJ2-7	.	CSARDPSGRGNLLYEQYF	TGCAGTGCTAGAGATCCTTCAGGGCGAGGCAACTTGCTTTACGAGCAGTACTTC
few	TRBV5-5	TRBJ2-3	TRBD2	CASSLASGDSTDTQYF	TGTGCCAGCAGCCTTGCTAGCGGGGACAGCACAGATACGCAGTATTTT
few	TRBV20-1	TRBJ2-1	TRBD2	CSAEFLAGAQREQFF	TGCAGTGCCGAATTCCTAGCGGGGGCCCAACGGGAGCAGTTCTTC
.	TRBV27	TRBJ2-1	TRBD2	CASIRLAGGQNEQFF	TGTGCCAGCATCAGACTAGCGGGAGGTCAGAATGAGCAGTTCTTC
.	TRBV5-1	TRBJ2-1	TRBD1	CASSLAPPGTGLDEQFF	TGCGCCAGCAGCTTGGCCCCCCCCGGGACAGGGCTCGATGAGCAGTTCTTC
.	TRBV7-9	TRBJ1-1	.	CASTGEGGEAFF	TGTGCCAGCACCGGAGAAGGGGGTGAAGCTTTCTTT
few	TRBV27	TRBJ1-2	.	CATRQNYGYTF	TGTGCCACCCGACAGAACTATGGCTACACCTTC
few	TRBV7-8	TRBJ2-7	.	CASSLWEPPYEQYF	TGTGCCAGCAGCTTGTGGGAACCCCCCTACGAGCAGTACTTC
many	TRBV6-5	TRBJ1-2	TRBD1	CASNTPTGINYGYTF	TGTGCCAGCAATACCCCGACAGGGATCAACTATGGCTACACCTTC
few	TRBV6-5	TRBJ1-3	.	CASSYSRQGGNTIYF	TGTGCCAGCAGTTACTCAAGGCAGGGCGGAAACACCATATATTTT
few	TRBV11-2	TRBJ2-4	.	CASSLMTRQVLAKNIQYF	TGTGCCAGCAGCTTAATGACGCGGCAGGTCCTAGCCAAAAACATTCAGTACTTC
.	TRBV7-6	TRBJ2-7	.	CASSRREIHEQYF	TGTGCCAGCAGCCGCCGGGAAATCCACGAGCAGTACTTC
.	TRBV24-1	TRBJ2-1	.	CATSDFGRDYNEQFF	TGTGCCACCAGTGATTTTGGGCGGGACTACAATGAGCAGTTCTTC
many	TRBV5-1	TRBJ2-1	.	CASSLGIAKPNEQFF	TGCGCCAGCAGCTTGGGGATAGCGAAGCCCAATGAGCAGTTCTTC
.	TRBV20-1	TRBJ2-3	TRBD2	CSKGGSLTDTQYF	TGCAGTAAGGGCGGGAGTCTGACAGATACGCAGTATTTT
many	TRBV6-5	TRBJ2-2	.	CASRGHTGELFF	TGTGCCAGCAGGGGACATACCGGGGAGCTGTTTTTT
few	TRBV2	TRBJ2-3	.	CASSGRLKGAGDTQYF	TGTGCCAGCAGCGGTCGTCTGAAGGGAGCGGGAGATACGCAGTATTTT
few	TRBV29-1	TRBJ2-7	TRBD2	CSVSRIGGGEQYF	TGCAGCGTTTCCCGAATCGGGGGGGGCGAGCAGTACTTC